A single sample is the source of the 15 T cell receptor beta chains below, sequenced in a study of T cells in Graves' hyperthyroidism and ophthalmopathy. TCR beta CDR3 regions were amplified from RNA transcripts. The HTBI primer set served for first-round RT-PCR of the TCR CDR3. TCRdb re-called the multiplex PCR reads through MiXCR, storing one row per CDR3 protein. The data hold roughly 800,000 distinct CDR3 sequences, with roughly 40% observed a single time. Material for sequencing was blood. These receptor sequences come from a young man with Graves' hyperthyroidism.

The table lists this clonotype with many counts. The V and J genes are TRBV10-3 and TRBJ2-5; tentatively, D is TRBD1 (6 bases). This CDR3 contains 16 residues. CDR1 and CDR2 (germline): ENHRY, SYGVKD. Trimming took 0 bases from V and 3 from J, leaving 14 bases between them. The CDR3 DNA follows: TGTGCCATCAGTGAGTCGGACAGTTCCCTAAAAGAGACCCAGTACTTC. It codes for CAISESDSSLKETQYF.

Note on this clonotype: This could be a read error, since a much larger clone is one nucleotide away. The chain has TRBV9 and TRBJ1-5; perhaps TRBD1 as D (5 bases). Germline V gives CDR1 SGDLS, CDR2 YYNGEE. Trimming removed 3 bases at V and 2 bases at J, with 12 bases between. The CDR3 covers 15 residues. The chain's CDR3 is CASSARAEGNQPQHF. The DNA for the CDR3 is TGTGCCAGCAGCGCCAGGGCAGAAGGCAATCAGCCCCAGCATTTT.

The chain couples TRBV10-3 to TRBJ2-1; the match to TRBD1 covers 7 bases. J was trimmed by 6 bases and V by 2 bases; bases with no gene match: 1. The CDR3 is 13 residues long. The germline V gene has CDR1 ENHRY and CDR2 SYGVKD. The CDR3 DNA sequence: TGTGCCATCAGTGAGGCAGGGGGCAATGAGCAGTTCTTC. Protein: CAISEAGGNEQFF.

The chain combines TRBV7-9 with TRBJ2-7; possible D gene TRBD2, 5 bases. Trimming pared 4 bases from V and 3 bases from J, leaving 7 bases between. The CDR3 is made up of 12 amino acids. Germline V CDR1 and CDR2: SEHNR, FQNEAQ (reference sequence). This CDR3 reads CASSSTNYEQYF. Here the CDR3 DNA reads TGTGCCAGCAGCTCGACTAACTACGAGCAGTACTTC. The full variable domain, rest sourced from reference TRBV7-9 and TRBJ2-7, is DTGVSQNPRHKITKRGQNVTFRCDPISEHNRLYWYRQTLGQGPEFLTYFQNEAQLEKSRLLSDRFSAERPKGSFSTLEIQRTEQGDSAMYLCASSSTNYEQYFGPGTRLTVT.

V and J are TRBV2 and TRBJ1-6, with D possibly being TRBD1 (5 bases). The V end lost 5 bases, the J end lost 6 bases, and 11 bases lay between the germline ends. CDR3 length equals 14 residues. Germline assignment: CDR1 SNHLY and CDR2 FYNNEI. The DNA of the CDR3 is TGTGCCAGCAGTTTTCCAGGGCCTAATTCACCCCTCCACTTT. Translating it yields CASSFPGPNSPLHF. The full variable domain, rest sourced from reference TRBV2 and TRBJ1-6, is EPEVTQTPSHQVTQMGQEVILRCVPISNHLYFYWYRQILGQKVEFLVSFYNNEISEKSEIFDDQFSVERPDGSNFTLKIRSTKLEDSAMYFCASSFPGPNSPLHFGNGTRLTVT.

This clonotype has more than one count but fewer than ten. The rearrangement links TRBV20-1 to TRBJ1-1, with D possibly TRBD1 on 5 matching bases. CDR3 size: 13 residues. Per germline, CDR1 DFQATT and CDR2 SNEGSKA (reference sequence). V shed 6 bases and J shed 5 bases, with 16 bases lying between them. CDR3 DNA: TGCAGTGCCAAAGAGGGGTATCGGACTGAAGCTTTCTTT. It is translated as CSAKEGYRTEAFF.

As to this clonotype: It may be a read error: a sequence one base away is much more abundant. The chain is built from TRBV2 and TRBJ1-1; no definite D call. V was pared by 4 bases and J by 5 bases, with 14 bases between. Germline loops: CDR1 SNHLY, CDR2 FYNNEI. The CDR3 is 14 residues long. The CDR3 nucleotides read TGTGCCAGCAGTGGCCCGGGAATTGGTACTGAAGCTTTCTTT. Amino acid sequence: CASSGPGIGTEAFF.

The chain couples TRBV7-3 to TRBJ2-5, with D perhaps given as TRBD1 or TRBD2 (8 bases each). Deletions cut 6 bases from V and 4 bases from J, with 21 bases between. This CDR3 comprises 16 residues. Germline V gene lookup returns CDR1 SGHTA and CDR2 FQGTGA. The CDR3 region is CASSREGRGRGETQYF. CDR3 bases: TGTGCCAGCAGTCGGGAGGGCAGGGGGCGTGGAGAGACCCAGTACTTC. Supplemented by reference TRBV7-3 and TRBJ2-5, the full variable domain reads GAGVSQTPSNKVTEKGKYVELRCDPISGHTALYWYRQSLGQGPEFLIYFQGTGAADDSGLPNDRFFAVRPEGSVSTLKIQRTERGDSAVYLCASSREGRGRGETQYFGPGTRLLVL.

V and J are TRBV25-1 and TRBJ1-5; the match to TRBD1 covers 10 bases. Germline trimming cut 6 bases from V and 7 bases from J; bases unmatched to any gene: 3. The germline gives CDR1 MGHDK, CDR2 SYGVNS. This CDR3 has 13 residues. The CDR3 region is CASRGQGKQPQHF. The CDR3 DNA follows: TGTGCCAGCAGGGGACAGGGGAAACAGCCCCAGCATTTT.

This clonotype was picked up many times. Here the CDR3 reads CASRGGVTETQYF. DNA for the CDR3: TGTGCCAGCAGGGGAGGAGTGACAGAGACCCAGTACTTC. The V gene is TRBV7-9, the J gene TRBJ2-5; tentatively, D is TRBD2 (6 bases). CDR1 is SEHNR and CDR2 is FQNEAQ in the germline V gene (reference sequence). Deletions cut 6 bases from V and 4 bases from J, with 12 bases between. This CDR3 has 13 residues. Full variable domain (rest looked up from reference TRBV7-9 and TRBJ2-5): DTGVSQNPRHKITKRGQNVTFRCDPISEHNRLYWYRQTLGQGPEFLTYFQNEAQLEKSRLLSDRFSAERPKGSFSTLEIQRTEQGDSAMYLCASRGGVTETQYFGPGTRLLVL.

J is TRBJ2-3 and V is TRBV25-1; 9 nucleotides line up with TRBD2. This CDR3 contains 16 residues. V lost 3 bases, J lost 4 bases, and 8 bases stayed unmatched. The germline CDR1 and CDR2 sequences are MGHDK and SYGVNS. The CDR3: CASSEPSGRSADTQYF. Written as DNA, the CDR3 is TGTGCCAGCAGTGAGCCCAGCGGGAGGTCGGCAGATACGCAGTATTTT.

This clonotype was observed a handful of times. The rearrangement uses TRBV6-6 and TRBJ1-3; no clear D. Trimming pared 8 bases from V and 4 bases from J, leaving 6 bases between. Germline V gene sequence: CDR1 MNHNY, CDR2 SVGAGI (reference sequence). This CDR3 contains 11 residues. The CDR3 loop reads CASVIGNTIYF. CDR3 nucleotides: TGTGCCAGCGTGATCGGAAACACCATATATTTT.

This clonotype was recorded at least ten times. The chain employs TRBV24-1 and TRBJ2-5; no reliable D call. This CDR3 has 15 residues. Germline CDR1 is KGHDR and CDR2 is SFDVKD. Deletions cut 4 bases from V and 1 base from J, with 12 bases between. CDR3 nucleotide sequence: TGTGCCACCAGTGAACTCGACATGGGCCAAGAGACCCAGTACTTC. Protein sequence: CATSELDMGQETQYF.

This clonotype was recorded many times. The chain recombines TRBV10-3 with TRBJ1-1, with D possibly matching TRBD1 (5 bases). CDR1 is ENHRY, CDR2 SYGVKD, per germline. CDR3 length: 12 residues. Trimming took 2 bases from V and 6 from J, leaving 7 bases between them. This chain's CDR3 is CAISERGAEAFF. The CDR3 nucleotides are TGTGCCATCAGTGAGAGGGGAGCTGAAGCTTTCTTT.

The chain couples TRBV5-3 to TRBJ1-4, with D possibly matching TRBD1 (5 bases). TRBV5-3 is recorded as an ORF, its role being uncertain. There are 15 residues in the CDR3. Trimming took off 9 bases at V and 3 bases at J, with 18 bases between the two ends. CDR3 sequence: CATDPLAGPNEKLFF. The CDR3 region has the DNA TGTGCCACGGACCCACTAGCGGGACCTAATGAAAAACTGTTTTTT.